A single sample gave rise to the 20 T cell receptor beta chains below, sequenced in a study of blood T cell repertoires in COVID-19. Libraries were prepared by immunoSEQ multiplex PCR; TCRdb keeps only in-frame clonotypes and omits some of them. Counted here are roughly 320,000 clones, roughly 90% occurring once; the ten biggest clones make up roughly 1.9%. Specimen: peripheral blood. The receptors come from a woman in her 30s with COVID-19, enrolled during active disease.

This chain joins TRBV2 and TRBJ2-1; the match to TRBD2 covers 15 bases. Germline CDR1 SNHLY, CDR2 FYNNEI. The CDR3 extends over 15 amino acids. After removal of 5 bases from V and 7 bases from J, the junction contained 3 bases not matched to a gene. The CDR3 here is CASSRGLAGGNEQFF. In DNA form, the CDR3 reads TGTGCCAGCAGTAGGGGACTAGCGGGGGGTAATGAGCAGTTCTTC.

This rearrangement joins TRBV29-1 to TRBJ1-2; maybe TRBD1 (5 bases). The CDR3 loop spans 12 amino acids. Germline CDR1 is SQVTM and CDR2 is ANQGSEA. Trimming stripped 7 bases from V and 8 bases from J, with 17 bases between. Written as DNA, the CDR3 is TGCAGCGCTGAGGGGCAGGGAGGGGGCTACACCTTC. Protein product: CSAEGQGGGYTF.

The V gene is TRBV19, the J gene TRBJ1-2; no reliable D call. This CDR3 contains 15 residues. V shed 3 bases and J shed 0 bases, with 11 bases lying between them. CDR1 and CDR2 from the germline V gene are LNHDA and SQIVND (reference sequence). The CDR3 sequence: CASSIPGEANYGYTF. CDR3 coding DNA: TGTGCCAGTAGTATTCCCGGGGAGGCTAACTATGGCTACACCTTC.

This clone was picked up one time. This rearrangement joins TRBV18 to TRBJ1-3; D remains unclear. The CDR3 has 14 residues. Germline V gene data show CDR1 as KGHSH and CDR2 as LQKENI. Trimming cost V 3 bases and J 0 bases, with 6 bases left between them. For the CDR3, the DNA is TGTGCCAGCTCACCTGACATCTCTGGAAACACCATATATTTT. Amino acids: CASSPDISGNTIYF.

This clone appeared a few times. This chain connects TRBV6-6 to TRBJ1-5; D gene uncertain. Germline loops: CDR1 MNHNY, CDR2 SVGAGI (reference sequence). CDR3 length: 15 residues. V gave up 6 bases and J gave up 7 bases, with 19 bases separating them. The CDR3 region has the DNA TGTGCCAGCAGCTCCACTCAGGAGGGAGGGCAGCCCCAGCATTTT. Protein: CASSSTQEGGQPQHF.

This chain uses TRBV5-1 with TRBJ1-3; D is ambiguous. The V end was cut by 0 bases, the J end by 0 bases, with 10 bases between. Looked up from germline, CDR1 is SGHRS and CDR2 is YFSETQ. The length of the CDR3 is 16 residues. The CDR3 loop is CASSLEPIVSGNTIYF. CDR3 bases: TGCGCCAGCAGCTTGGAACCGATAGTCTCTGGAAACACCATATATTTT.

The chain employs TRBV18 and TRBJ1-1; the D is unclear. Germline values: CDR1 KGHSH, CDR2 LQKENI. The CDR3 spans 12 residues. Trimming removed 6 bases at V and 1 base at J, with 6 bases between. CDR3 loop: CASSRRNTEAFF. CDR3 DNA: TGTGCCAGCTCCCGTAGGAACACTGAAGCTTTCTTT.

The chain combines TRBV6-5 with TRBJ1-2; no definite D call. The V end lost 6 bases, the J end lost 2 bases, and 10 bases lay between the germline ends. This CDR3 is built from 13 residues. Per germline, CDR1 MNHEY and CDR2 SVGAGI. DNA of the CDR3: TGTGCCAGCAGCGAGACAAAGAACTATGGCTACACCTTC. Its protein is CASSETKNYGYTF.

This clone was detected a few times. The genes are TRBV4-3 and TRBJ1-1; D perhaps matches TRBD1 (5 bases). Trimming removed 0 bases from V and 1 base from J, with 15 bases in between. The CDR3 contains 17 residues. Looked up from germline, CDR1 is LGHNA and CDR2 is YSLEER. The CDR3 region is CASSQDRSPGWNTEAFF. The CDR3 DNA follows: TGCGCCAGCAGCCAAGATCGTTCGCCAGGGTGGAACACTGAAGCTTTCTTT.

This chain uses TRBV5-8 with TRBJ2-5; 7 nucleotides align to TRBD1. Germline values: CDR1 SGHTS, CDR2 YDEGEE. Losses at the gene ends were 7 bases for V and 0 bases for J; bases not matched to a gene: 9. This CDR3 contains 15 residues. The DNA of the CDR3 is TGTGCCAGCCGCGACAGGGTAGCAAACCAAGAGACCCAGTACTTC. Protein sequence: CASRDRVANQETQYF. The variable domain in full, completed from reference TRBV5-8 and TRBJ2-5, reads EAGVTQSPTHLIKTRGQQATLRCSPISGHTSVYWYQQALGLGLQFLLWYDEGEERNRGNFPPRFSGRQFPNYSSELNVNALELEDSALYLCASRDRVANQETQYFGPGTRLLVL.

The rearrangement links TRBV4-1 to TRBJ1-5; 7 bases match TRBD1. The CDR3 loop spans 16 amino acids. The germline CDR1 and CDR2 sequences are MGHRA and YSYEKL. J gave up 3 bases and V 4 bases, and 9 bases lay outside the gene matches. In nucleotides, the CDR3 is TGCGCCAGCAGCCTACTCCTACAGGGGAACAATCAGCCCCAGCATTTT. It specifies CASSLLLQGNNQPQHF.

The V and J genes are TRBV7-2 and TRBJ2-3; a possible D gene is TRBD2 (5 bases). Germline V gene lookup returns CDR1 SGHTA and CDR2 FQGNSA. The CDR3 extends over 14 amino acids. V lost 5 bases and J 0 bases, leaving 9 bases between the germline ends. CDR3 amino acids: CASSPGFSTDTQYF. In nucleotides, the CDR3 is TGTGCCAGCAGCCCGGGATTTAGCACAGATACGCAGTATTTT.

CDR3 sequence (DNA): TGTGCCAGTAGTATTCAGGGGGACGTTGAAGCTTTCTTT. Its protein product is CASSIQGDVEAFF. The J gene is TRBJ1-1, the V gene TRBV19; 7 bases fit TRBD1. The CDR3 extends over 13 amino acids. Germline V gene lookup returns CDR1 LNHDA and CDR2 SQIVND (reference sequence). Trimming cost V 3 bases and J 7 bases; bases outside gene matches: 5.

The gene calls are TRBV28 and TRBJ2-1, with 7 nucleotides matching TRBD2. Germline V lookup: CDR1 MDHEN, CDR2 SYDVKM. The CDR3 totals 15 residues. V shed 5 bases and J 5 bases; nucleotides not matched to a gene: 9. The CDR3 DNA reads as TGTGCCAGCAGTCCCGGGGAGCGGGGTAACAATGAGCAGTTCTTC. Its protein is CASSPGERGNNEQFF.

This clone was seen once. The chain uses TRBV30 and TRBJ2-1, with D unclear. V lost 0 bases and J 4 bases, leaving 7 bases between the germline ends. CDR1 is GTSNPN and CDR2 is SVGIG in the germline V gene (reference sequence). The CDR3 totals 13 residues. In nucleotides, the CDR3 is TGTGCCTGGAGTGTTTCTGTTTACAATGAGCAGTTCTTC. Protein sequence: CAWSVSVYNEQFF. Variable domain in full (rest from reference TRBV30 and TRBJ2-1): SQTIHQWPATLVQPVGSPLSLECTVEGTSNPNLYWYRQAAGRGLQLLFYSVGIGQISSEVPQNLSASRPQDRQFILSSKKLLLSDSGFYLCAWSVSVYNEQFFGPGTRLTVL.

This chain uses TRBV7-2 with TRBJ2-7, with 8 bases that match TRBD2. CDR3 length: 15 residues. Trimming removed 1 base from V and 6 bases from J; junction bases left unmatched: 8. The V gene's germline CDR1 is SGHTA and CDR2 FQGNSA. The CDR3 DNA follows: TGTGCCAGCAGCTTAGTAGACGGCGGGGGGTTCGAGCAGTACTTC. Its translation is CASSLVDGGGFEQYF.

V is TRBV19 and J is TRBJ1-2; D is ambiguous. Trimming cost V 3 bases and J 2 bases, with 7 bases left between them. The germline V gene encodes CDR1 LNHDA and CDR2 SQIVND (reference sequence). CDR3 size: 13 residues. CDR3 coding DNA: TGTGCCAGTAGTATGAGAAGAAACTATGGCTACACCTTC. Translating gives CASSMRRNYGYTF.

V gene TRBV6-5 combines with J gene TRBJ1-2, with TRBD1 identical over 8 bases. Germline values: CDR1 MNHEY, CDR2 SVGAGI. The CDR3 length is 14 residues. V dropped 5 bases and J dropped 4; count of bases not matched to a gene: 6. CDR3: CASSTGGRLYGYTF. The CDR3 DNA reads TGTGCCAGCAGTACAGGGGGACGGCTCTATGGCTACACCTTC.

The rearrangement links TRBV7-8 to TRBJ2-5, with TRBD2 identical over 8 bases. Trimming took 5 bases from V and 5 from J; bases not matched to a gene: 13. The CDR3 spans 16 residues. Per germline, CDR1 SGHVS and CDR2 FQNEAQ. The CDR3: CASSRRAGAASETQYF. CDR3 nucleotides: TGTGCCAGCAGCAGACGAGCGGGGGCCGCCTCGGAGACCCAGTACTTC. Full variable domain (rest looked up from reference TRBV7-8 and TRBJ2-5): GAGVSQSPRYKVAKRGQDVALRCDPISGHVSLFWYQQALGQGPEFLTYFQNEAQLDKSGLPSDRFFAERPEGSVSTLKIQRTQQEDSAVYLCASSRRAGAASETQYFGPGTRLLVL.

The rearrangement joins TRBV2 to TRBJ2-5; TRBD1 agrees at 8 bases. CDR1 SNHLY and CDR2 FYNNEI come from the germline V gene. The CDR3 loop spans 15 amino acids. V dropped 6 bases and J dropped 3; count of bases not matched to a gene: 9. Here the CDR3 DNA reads TGTGCCAGCAGCCCTTGGGGACAGGCGGAAGAGACCCAGTACTTC. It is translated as CASSPWGQAEETQYF.